These 20 T cell receptor beta chains originate from one sample sequenced in a study of identifying expanded T cells in peripheral blood. This table comes from immunoSEQ multiplex PCR, and its TCRdb copy is limited to in-frame clones, with some not included. The sample lists 83,000 or so clones, roughly 90% occurring once. The sample comprised blood. The receptors were sampled from a person aged 18 to 75 in good health.

The chain links TRBV5-1 to TRBJ1-1; D remains unclear. From germline, CDR1 is SGHRS and CDR2 YFSETQ. The CDR3 runs 11 residues. The V end was cut by 2 bases, the J end by 5 bases, with 4 bases between. CDR3 protein: CASSFGTEAFF. The CDR3 nucleotides are TGCGCCAGCAGCTTTGGGACTGAAGCTTTCTTT.

This chain connects TRBV6-1 to TRBJ2-7, with 7 nucleotides matching TRBD1. After removal of 3 bases from V and 3 bases from J, the junction contained 5 bases not matched to a gene. Germline V gene sequence: CDR1 MNHNS, CDR2 SASEGT. CDR3 length: 14 amino acids. CDR3 in amino acids: CASSDGDSFYEQYF. The CDR3 coding sequence is TGTGCCAGCAGTGATGGGGACAGCTTCTACGAGCAGTACTTC.

The genes are TRBV7-9 and TRBJ2-5, with 10 bases fitting TRBD1. Trimming removed 10 bases from V and 4 bases from J; junction bases left unmatched: 15. The CDR3 sequence is 16 residues long. CDR1 is SEHNR and CDR2 is FQNEAQ in the germline V gene (reference sequence). The CDR3 region is CAIVVPGTGDRETQYF. The CDR3 DNA follows: TGTGCCATCGTGGTTCCAGGGACAGGGGATCGAGAGACCCAGTACTTC. Full variable domain (remainder filled in from reference TRBV7-9 and TRBJ2-5): DTGVSQNPRHKITKRGQNVTFRCDPISEHNRLYWYRQTLGQGPEFLTYFQNEAQLEKSRLLSDRFSAERPKGSFSTLEIQRTEQGDSAMYLCAIVVPGTGDRETQYFGPGTRLLVL.

The gene calls are TRBV5-1 and TRBJ1-1; D is uncertain. Germline assignment: CDR1 SGHRS and CDR2 YFSETQ. The CDR3 has 13 residues. V was pared by 0 bases and J by 7 bases, with 10 bases between. The CDR3 region is CASSLGGDGEAFF. Written as DNA, the CDR3 is TGCGCCAGCAGCTTGGGAGGTGACGGTGAAGCTTTCTTT.

The V and J genes are TRBV5-1 and TRBJ2-5; 8 positions match TRBD2. The V and J ends lost 2 bases and 3 bases, in that order; junction bases with no gene match: 6. This CDR3 comprises 15 residues. The germline V gene encodes CDR1 SGHRS and CDR2 YFSETQ. CDR3 DNA sequence: TGCGCCAGCAGCTTTTACGGGAGGGCCGAAGAGACCCAGTACTTC. Protein sequence: CASSFYGRAEETQYF.

V and J are TRBV7-9 and TRBJ2-7; 9 bases align to TRBD2. This CDR3 is built from 15 residues. Germline CDR1 is SEHNR and CDR2 is FQNEAQ (reference sequence). Germline trimming cut 4 bases from V and 4 bases from J; bases unmatched to any gene: 8. DNA of the CDR3: TGTGCCAGCAGCTCCGGGCCTAGCGGGATTTACGAGCAGTACTTC. It codes for CASSSGPSGIYEQYF.

This clone turned up a few times. The CDR3 sequence is CASIRWGVNTEAFF. CDR3 bases: TGTGCCAGCATCCGGTGGGGAGTGAACACTGAAGCTTTCTTT. This chain connects TRBV28 to TRBJ1-1, with D uncertain. The germline CDR1 and CDR2 sequences are MDHEN and SYDVKM. The ends were cut back, 7 bases at V and 0 bases at J, with 12 bases in the middle. This CDR3 is 14 amino acids long.

The chain recombines TRBV5-5 with TRBJ2-1; the D gene is possibly TRBD2 (7 bases). This CDR3 region has 17 residues. Germline loops: CDR1 SGHKS, CDR2 YYEKEE (reference sequence). V was cut by 0 bases and J by 10 bases, with 23 bases left in between. The CDR3: CASSLGGGAGARREQFF. CDR3 nucleotide sequence: TGTGCCAGCAGCTTGGGAGGAGGTGCGGGGGCCCGCCGGGAGCAGTTCTTC. The full variable domain, in which reference TRBV5-5 and TRBJ2-1 provide the parts outside the CDR3, is DAGVTQSPTHLIKTRGQQVTLRCSPISGHKSVSWYQQVLGQGPQFIFQYYEKEERGRGNFPDRFSARQFPNYSSELNVNALLLGDSALYLCASSLGGGAGARREQFFGPGTRLTVL.

The V and J genes are TRBV6-1 and TRBJ1-2; possible D gene TRBD1, 5 bases. V gave up 6 bases and J gave up 8 bases, with 22 bases separating them. CDR1 is MNHNS, CDR2 SASEGT, per germline. The length of the CDR3 is 15 residues. CDR3 in DNA: TGTGCCAGCAGGGTGGGAGATGGAGGGGTAGGGGGCTACACCTTC. This encodes CASRVGDGGVGGYTF.

V usage is TRBV11-1 and J usage is TRBJ2-1; TRBD2 matches at 14 bases. The J segment lost 8 bases and the V segment lost 5 bases, leaving 14 bases of the junction unmatched. CDR1 and CDR2 (germline): SGHAT, FQDESV (reference sequence). This CDR3 region has 18 residues. CDR3 DNA: TGTGCCAGCAGCCCGACTAGCGGGAGGGCCCGGGGTTCCGATGAGCAGTTCTTC. Its protein product is CASSPTSGRARGSDEQFF.

This chain uses TRBV7-6 with TRBJ2-1, with 15 bases matching TRBD2. The CDR3 is 20 amino acids. Germline-derived CDR1 and CDR2 are SGHVS and FNYEAQ. With 2 bases clipped from V and 0 bases from J, the junction kept 8 bases outside the gene matches. Written as DNA, the CDR3 is TGTGCCAGCAGCTTAAGAGGGACTAGCGGGGGGTGGAGCTCCTACAATGAGCAGTTCTTC. Amino acid sequence: CASSLRGTSGGWSSYNEQFF.

This chain joins TRBV7-9 and TRBJ1-1, with 8 bases lining up with TRBD1. V lost 7 bases to trimming and J lost 5 bases; unmatched junction nucleotides: 6. Germline loops: CDR1 SEHNR, CDR2 FQNEAQ (reference sequence). This CDR3 has 13 residues. This CDR3 reads CASKQGAGTEAFF. The CDR3 region has the DNA TGTGCCAGCAAGCAGGGGGCAGGGACTGAAGCTTTCTTT.

The gene calls are TRBV29-1 and TRBJ1-1; D may be TRBD1 (5 bases). The CDR3 consists of 12 residues. Germline-derived CDR1 and CDR2 are SQVTM and ANQGSEA. Trimming took off 3 bases at V and 3 bases at J, with 8 bases between the two ends. The CDR3 loop reads CSVEGVDTEAFF. The CDR3 DNA follows: TGCAGCGTTGAGGGGGTAGACACTGAAGCTTTCTTT.

CDR3 bases: TGTGCCAGTAGTATGATAGGGAAAGGAAATCAGCCCCAGCATTTT. Protein product: CASSMIGKGNQPQHF. This chain joins TRBV19 and TRBJ1-5; D gene unclear. This CDR3 comprises 15 residues. Looked up from germline, CDR1 is LNHDA and CDR2 is SQIVND (reference sequence). V was pared by 3 bases and J by 4 bases, with 13 bases between.

The chain has TRBV19 and TRBJ2-7, with D perhaps matching TRBD2 (5 bases). CDR1 LNHDA and CDR2 SQIVND come from the germline V gene (reference sequence). Trimming shortened V by 5 bases and J by 5 bases, and 13 bases separated the two germline ends. This CDR3 comprises 13 residues. The CDR3: CASSDRGLDEQYF. DNA of the CDR3: TGTGCCAGTAGTGACCGGGGTCTCGACGAGCAGTACTTC.

The CDR3 spells CASSPGFDSEAFF. CDR3 nucleotide sequence: TGTGCCAGCTCACCAGGGTTCGACAGTGAAGCTTTCTTT. The chain is built from TRBV18 and TRBJ1-1, with TRBD1 as a possible D gene (5 bases). Germline V CDR1 and CDR2: KGHSH, LQKENI. V gave up 2 bases and J gave up 7 bases, with 11 bases separating them. There are 13 residues in the CDR3.

The CDR3 DNA follows: TGTGCCAGCAGCTTAGCCCGGACGGCTAATGAAAAACTGTTTTTT. Residues: CASSLARTANEKLFF. The chain combines TRBV7-2 with TRBJ1-4, with D uncertain. Germline V gene data show CDR1 as SGHTA and CDR2 as FQGNSA. The CDR3 consists of 15 residues. The V end lost 0 bases, the J end lost 3 bases, and 8 bases lay between the germline ends. Full variable domain (remainder filled in from reference TRBV7-2 and TRBJ1-4): GAGVSQSPSNKVTEKGKDVELRCDPISGHTALYWYRQSLGQGLEFLIYFQGNSAPDKSGLPSDRFSAERTGGSVSTLTIQRTQQEDSAVYLCASSLARTANEKLFFGSGTQLSVL.

V usage is TRBV6-6 and J usage is TRBJ2-7; TRBD2 is a possible D gene (6 bases). The V and J ends lost 2 bases and 5 bases respectively, with 16 bases between them. The length of the CDR3 is 15 residues. Germline CDR1 MNHNY, CDR2 SVGAGI (reference sequence). The CDR3 protein is CASSYQAGGSDEQYF. The CDR3, as DNA: TGTGCCAGCAGTTACCAAGCCGGGGGTTCCGACGAGCAGTACTTC.

This chain links TRBV7-3 with TRBJ2-3; unclear D gene. Trimming took off 4 bases at V and 10 bases at J, with 15 bases between the two ends. The CDR3 totals 13 residues. Germline V CDR1 and CDR2: SGHTA, FQGTGA. CDR3 sequence reads: CASSSNLLDAQYF. DNA of the CDR3: TGTGCCAGCAGCTCCAACTTATTGGATGCGCAGTATTTT.

The rearrangement links TRBV6-6 to TRBJ1-3; no definite D call. This CDR3 comprises 15 residues. Trimming left V 3 bases short and J 4 bases short, with 13 bases between. From germline, CDR1 is MNHNY and CDR2 SVGAGI (reference sequence). CDR3 in amino acids: CASSYVETTGNTIYF. The CDR3 DNA sequence: TGTGCCAGCAGTTATGTGGAGACAACAGGAAACACCATATATTTT.